This T cell receptor (beta chain) came from a study of T cell responses to AZD1222 COVID-19 vaccine. Points from the study as a whole: Reportedly, nearly half the spike-specific TCRs target unmutated variant regions. The sample set comprised mostly white British donors with more females, and clonal diversity was possibly underestimated.

On this clone itself: What it binds is not known.

Libraries were prepared by immunoSEQ multiplex PCR; TCRdb keeps only in-frame clonotypes and omits some of them. The repertoire holds some 130,000 clones, 85% to 90% seen once, with around 24% in the top ten. The CDR3 covers 13 residues. Germline CDR1 and CDR2: SGHKS and YYEKEE (reference sequence). With 4 bases removed from V and 5 bases from J, the gap between germline ends came to 10 bases. This TCR was sampled from an adult in good health. The rearrangement uses TRBV5-5 and TRBJ1-5; D is possibly TRBD1 (6 bases). The material was peripheral blood, obtained on day 0 of AZD1222 vaccination. CDR3 sequence: CASSGGRDQPQHF. Written as DNA, the CDR3 is TGTGCCAGCAGCGGGGGCAGGGATCAGCCCCAGCATTTT.